The 3 T cell receptor beta chains listed next were all sequenced from one sample in a study of PD-L1 blockade in urothelial cancer. Measured with immunoSEQ multiplex PCR; TCRdb has only the in-frame clones, and not every one. Of 80,000 to 130,000 clones in the sample, about 91% were seen once. The specimen comprised PBMCs, sampled around atezolizumab (anti-PD-L1) treatment. These receptors came from an elderly woman with urothelial cancer.

This chain connects TRBV7-9 to TRBJ2-7; 8 nucleotides line up with TRBD2. This CDR3 region has 15 residues. V was pared by 5 bases and J by 2 bases, with 8 bases of the junction left unmatched. CDR1 SEHNR and CDR2 FQNEAQ come from the germline V gene (reference sequence). CDR3 sequence reads: CASSVGLAGPYEQYF. DNA of the CDR3: TGTGCCAGCAGCGTCGGGCTAGCGGGCCCCTACGAGCAGTACTTC. The variable domain in full, completed from reference TRBV7-9 and TRBJ2-7, reads DTGVSQNPRHKITKRGQNVTFRCDPISEHNRLYWYRQTLGQGPEFLTYFQNEAQLEKSRLLSDRFSAERPKGSFSTLEIQRTEQGDSAMYLCASSVGLAGPYEQYFGPGTRLTVT.

V and J are TRBV7-8 and TRBJ2-2; tentative D call: TRBD2 (5 bases). This CDR3 spans 15 amino acids. The germline V gene encodes CDR1 SGHVS and CDR2 FQNEAQ. V lost 0 bases, J lost 6 bases, and 11 bases lay in between. CDR3 nucleotide sequence: TGTGCCAGCAGCTTAGCGGGAGAAGTTTCCGGGGAGCTGTTTTTT. Its translation: CASSLAGEVSGELFF. Full variable domain (outside the CDR3, taken from reference TRBV7-8 and TRBJ2-2): GAGVSQSPRYKVAKRGQDVALRCDPISGHVSLFWYQQALGQGPEFLTYFQNEAQLDKSGLPSDRFFAERPEGSVSTLKIQRTQQEDSAVYLCASSLAGEVSGELFFGEGSRLTVL.

CDR3 protein: CASRGAGGTWEQYF. As DNA, the CDR3 is TGTGCCAGCAGAGGTGCGGGGGGTACGTGGGAGCAGTACTTC. The rearrangement uses TRBV28 and TRBJ2-7, with 8 bases lining up with TRBD2. V lost 6 bases and J lost 7; bases outside the gene matches: 11. CDR3 length: 14 residues. The germline V gene encodes CDR1 MDHEN and CDR2 SYDVKM.